Each of the 9 T cell receptor beta chains below was sequenced from the same sample in a study of regulatory T cells in long-lasting Graves disease (dated by TCRdb to the early 2020s). The library was obtained by multiplex PCR. The reads were generated on an Illumina HiSeq 4000. CDR3 regions were amplified by Arm-PCR with iRepertoire HTBI primers to construct TCR beta libraries. Through fastp at Q25 and MiXCR, TCRdb rebuilt clones from the public reads, retaining in-frame beta chains. Entries that share a CDR3 protein sequence are merged under the most common genes and DNA. Here the sample has about 420,000 distinct CDR3 sequences; about 15% occur a single time. The ten largest clonotypes hold 23% of the sample. The sample's time point label, decoded: newly diagnosed GD, antithyroid drugs for less than 3 months. RNA was extracted from PBMCs in TRIzol for both TCR sequencing and RNA sequencing. The sample also formed part of further work on T cells in Graves' hyperthyroidism and ophthalmopathy.

Sequences were derived from peripheral blood mononuclear cells (PBMCs), sampled at new diagnosis, from a patient treated with antithyroid drugs. The receptors here all came from a woman aged 18-35 years with Graves disease. Donor details come from another sample of the same person, matched by shared clones.

The chain joins TRBV7-3 to TRBJ2-1; tentatively, D is TRBD2 (5 bases). The V end was cut by 3 bases, the J end by 5 bases, with 14 bases between. Germline V CDR1 and CDR2: SGHTA, FQGTGA. This CDR3 contains 15 residues. The CDR3 nucleotides are TGTGCCAGCAGCTTTTCGCCGGGATTGAACAATGAGCAGTTCTTC. Its translation is CASSFSPGLNNEQFF.

The CDR3 DNA reads as TGCAGTGCTAGTAAGGCCCTAACCGGGGGCCTACTAGATACGCAGTATTTT. Its protein is CSASKALTGGLLDTQYF. The gene calls are TRBV20-1 and TRBJ2-3, with D perhaps matching TRBD1 or TRBD2 (6 bases each). Per germline, CDR1 DFQATT and CDR2 SNEGSKA (reference sequence). Trimming shortened V by 3 bases and J by 5 bases, and 24 bases separated the two germline ends. The length of the CDR3 is 17 residues.

This clonotype appeared a few times. The genes are TRBV7-2 and TRBJ2-2, with 13 bases aligning to TRBD2. The CDR3 runs 16 residues. The germline gives CDR1 SGHTA, CDR2 FQGNSA. After removal of 6 bases from V and 7 bases from J, the junction contained 8 bases not matched to a gene. The CDR3 bases are TGTGCCAGCAGGGCCGGGACTAGCGGGATTGTCGGGGAGCTGTTTTTT. It translates to CASRAGTSGIVGELFF. The whole variable domain, filled in from reference TRBV7-2 and TRBJ2-2, reads GAGVSQSPSNKVTEKGKDVELRCDPISGHTALYWYRQSLGQGLEFLIYFQGNSAPDKSGLPSDRFSAERTGGSVSTLTIQRTQQEDSAVYLCASRAGTSGIVGELFFGEGSRLTVL.

The V gene is TRBV20-1, the J gene TRBJ1-5; a possible D gene is TRBD1 (6 bases). The V end lost 5 bases, the J end lost 6 bases, and 23 bases lay between the germline ends. CDR3 size: 16 residues. CDR1 is DFQATT and CDR2 is SNEGSKA in the germline V gene (reference sequence). The CDR3 loop is CSAPRDNLGFGQPQHF. DNA of the CDR3: TGCAGTGCTCCCCGGGACAACCTTGGGTTCGGTCAGCCCCAGCATTTT.

This clonotype showed up many times. This rearrangement joins TRBV7-9 to TRBJ2-1; D is perhaps TRBD2 (5 bases). Trimming cost V 1 base and J 9 bases, with 7 bases left between them. The CDR3 has 12 amino acids. CDR1 is SEHNR, CDR2 FQNEAQ, per germline (reference sequence). The CDR3 region is CASSLVEGEQFF. The CDR3 DNA reads as TGTGCCAGCAGCTTAGTTGAGGGTGAGCAGTTCTTC.

This clonotype was seen repeatedly, ten times or more. This chain joins TRBV7-9 and TRBJ2-3, with TRBD2 identical over 7 bases. Germline trimming cut 5 bases from V and 4 bases from J; bases unmatched to any gene: 12. CDR1 and CDR2 from the germline V gene are SEHNR and FQNEAQ (reference sequence). The CDR3 spans 16 residues. The DNA for the CDR3 is TGTGCCAGCAGCCGAGCTCCGGGGGAGGGTGCAGATACGCAGTATTTT. Translation gives CASSRAPGEGADTQYF.

This clonotype was recorded at least ten times. The chain has TRBV6-2 or TRBV6-3 and TRBJ2-1, with D tentatively TRBD1 (5 bases). Germline V lookup: CDR1 MNHEY, CDR2 SVGEGT. The V and J ends lost 6 bases and 5 bases respectively, with 8 bases between them. The CDR3 is 12 residues long. The DNA of the CDR3 is TGTGCCAGCAGGAGACAGCACAATGAGCAGTTCTTC. This sequence encodes CASRRQHNEQFF.

This clonotype has just a few counts. The V call is TRBV5-4, the J call TRBJ2-3; D may be TRBD2 (5 bases). Germline V gene data show CDR1 as SGHNT and CDR2 as YYREEE (reference sequence). The length of the CDR3 is 14 residues. The ends were cut back, 4 bases at V and 5 bases at J, with 14 bases in the middle. The CDR3 is CASSTEAAGDTQYF. The CDR3 DNA is TGTGCCAGCAGCACCGAAGCGGCGGGAGATACGCAGTATTTT.

This chain connects TRBV28 to TRBJ2-7; D is unclear. The V gene's germline CDR1 is MDHEN and CDR2 SYDVKM. Trimming stripped 6 bases from V and 0 bases from J, with 18 bases between. This CDR3 spans 16 amino acids. CDR3 DNA: TGTGCCAGCAGACCCCCGAGGATCGGAAGCTCCTACGAGCAGTACTTC. Translation: CASRPPRIGSSYEQYF.